The 8 T cell receptor beta chains in this list originate from one sample, sequenced in a study of identical twins. TCRdb recomputed calls from the 5' RACE reads with MiXCR, one row per CDR3 protein. The sample consists of around 530,000 distinct CDR3 sequences, approximately 16% of them appearing once. These data were also filed under a second study, of yellow fever vaccine responses in identical twins.

Sequencing input: CD4+ T cells sorted from blood. These receptors were obtained from a woman under 30 in good health.

This clonotype has only a few counts. The V call is TRBV29-1, the J call TRBJ2-7, with 8 bases fitting TRBD1. CDR3 length: 13 amino acids. Germline V lookup: CDR1 SQVTM, CDR2 ANQGSEA. Unmatched junction bases numbered 9, after V lost 5 bases and J lost 6 bases. This CDR3 is CSVNRDRLGEQYF. For the CDR3, the DNA is TGCAGCGTTAACCGGGACAGGCTTGGCGAGCAGTACTTC.

This chain connects TRBV6-5 to TRBJ2-7; 8 nucleotides agree with TRBD2. Germline CDR1 reads MNHEY; CDR2 reads SVGAGI. Trimming at V came to 8 bases and at J to 6 bases, leaving 6 bases not matched to a gene. The CDR3 has 12 residues. CDR3 protein: CASRRGVGEQYF. CDR3 in DNA: TGTGCCAGCCGGCGGGGGGTTGGCGAGCAGTACTTC.

This clonotype came up a few times. The chain uses TRBV6-5 and TRBJ2-1, with 7 bases identical to TRBD1. The V segment lost 2 bases and the J segment 0 bases; nucleotides outside the gene matches: 10. Germline loops: CDR1 MNHEY, CDR2 SVGAGI. The CDR3 has 18 residues. Here the CDR3 DNA reads TGTGCCAGCAGTTACAGGACAGGCCGCTTTAGCTCCTACAATGAGCAGTTCTTC. Translation: CASSYRTGRFSSYNEQFF.

This clonotype was counted only a few times. This chain joins TRBV7-8 and TRBJ1-5; TRBD1 agrees at 7 bases. Germline CDR1 is SGHVS and CDR2 is FQNEAQ. Unmatched junction bases numbered 17, after V lost 5 bases and J lost 4 bases. CDR3 size: 18 residues. The CDR3: CASSGAGGGRGYNQPQHF. CDR3 coding DNA: TGTGCCAGCAGCGGAGCAGGGGGGGGCAGGGGGTATAATCAGCCCCAGCATTTT.

The genes are TRBV9 and TRBJ2-3; 11 bases align to TRBD2. The germline V gene has CDR1 SGDLS and CDR2 YYNGEE. The junction had 12 bases not matched to a gene; V was cut back by 4 bases and J by 2 bases. The CDR3 sequence is 18 residues long. CDR3 protein: CASSPLGLAGDPTDTQYF. In DNA form, the CDR3 reads TGTGCCAGCAGCCCCCTCGGACTAGCGGGCGATCCCACAGATACGCAGTATTTT.

This clonotype was seen more than once but under ten times. The CDR3 spells CASSLSGNMNTEAFF. The CDR3 coding sequence is TGCGCCAGCAGCTTATCAGGGAATATGAACACTGAAGCTTTCTTT. The chain recombines TRBV5-1 with TRBJ1-1; the D gene is possibly TRBD1 (5 bases). V dropped 2 bases and J dropped 0 bases, with 11 bases sitting between them. Germline assignment: CDR1 SGHRS and CDR2 YFSETQ. This CDR3 spans 15 amino acids.

This clonotype was recorded many times. The chain recombines TRBV10-3 with TRBJ1-6; 7 bases fit TRBD1. CDR3 length: 15 residues. The J segment lost 7 bases and the V segment lost 6 bases, leaving 9 bases of the junction unmatched. CDR1 and CDR2 from the germline V gene are ENHRY and SYGVKD. CDR3 sequence: CAIRGDRQWNSPLHF. The CDR3 DNA reads as TGTGCCATCAGAGGGGACAGACAATGGAATTCACCCCTCCACTTT.

The rearrangement joins TRBV2 to TRBJ1-2, with D hard to call. The ends were cut back, 2 bases at V and 2 bases at J, with 12 bases in the middle. CDR3 size: 15 residues. Germline CDR1 SNHLY, CDR2 FYNNEI. The CDR3 sequence: CASSESRGSNYGYTF. DNA of the CDR3: TGTGCCAGCAGTGAATCGCGAGGGTCGAACTATGGCTACACCTTC.